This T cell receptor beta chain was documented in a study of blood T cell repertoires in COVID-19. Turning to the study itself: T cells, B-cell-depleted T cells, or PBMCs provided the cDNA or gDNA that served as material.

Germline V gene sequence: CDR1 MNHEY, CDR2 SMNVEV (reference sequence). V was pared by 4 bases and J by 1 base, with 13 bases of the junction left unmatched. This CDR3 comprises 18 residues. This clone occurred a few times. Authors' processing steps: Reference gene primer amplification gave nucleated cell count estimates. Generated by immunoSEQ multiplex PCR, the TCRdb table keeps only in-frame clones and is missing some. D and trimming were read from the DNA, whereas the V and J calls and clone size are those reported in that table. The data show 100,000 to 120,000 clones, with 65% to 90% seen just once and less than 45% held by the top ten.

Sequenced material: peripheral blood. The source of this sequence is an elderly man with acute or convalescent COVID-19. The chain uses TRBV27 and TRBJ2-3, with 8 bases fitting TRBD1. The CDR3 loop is CASSSSFPDRGGTDTQYF. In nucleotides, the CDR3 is TGTGCCAGCAGTTCATCATTCCCCGACAGGGGAGGCACAGATACGCAGTATTTT.